This T cell receptor (beta chain) was sequenced in a study of metastatic and nonmetastatic thyroid tumors. Study-wide points: In both blood and tumor samples, TCR beta diversity was reported significantly higher for malignant than benign nodules.

This clone occurred many times. Its antigen is undetermined. TCRdb re-clonotyped the PCR reads via MiXCR. This table has tens of thousands of clones, roughly 3.9% appearing once. There were no patients who had received any treatment before thyroid surgery. Germline CDR1 reads SGHDT; CDR2 reads YYEEEE. Deletions cut 1 base from V and 0 bases from J, with 9 bases between. CDR3 size: 15 residues. The sequence derives from a female donor with papillary thyroid cancer or a benign thyroid nodule (not recorded which). Some clones in this sample may be carry-over from other donors' samples. V and J are TRBV5-6 and TRBJ2-3; no reliable D call. The source material was blood. The CDR3 sequence is CASSLPASSTDTQYF. CDR3 bases: TGTGCCAGCAGCTTGCCTGCTTCTAGCACAGATACGCAGTATTTT.